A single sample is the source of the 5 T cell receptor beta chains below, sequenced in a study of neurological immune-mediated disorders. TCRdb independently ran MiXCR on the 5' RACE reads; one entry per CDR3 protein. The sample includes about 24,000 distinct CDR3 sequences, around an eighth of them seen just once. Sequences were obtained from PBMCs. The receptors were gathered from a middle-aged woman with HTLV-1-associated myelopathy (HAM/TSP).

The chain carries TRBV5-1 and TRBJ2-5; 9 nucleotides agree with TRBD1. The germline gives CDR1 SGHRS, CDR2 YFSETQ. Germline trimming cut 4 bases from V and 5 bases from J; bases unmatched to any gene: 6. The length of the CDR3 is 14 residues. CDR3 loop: CASSPGQGWETQYF. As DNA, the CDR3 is TGCGCCAGCAGCCCGGGACAGGGATGGGAGACCCAGTACTTC.

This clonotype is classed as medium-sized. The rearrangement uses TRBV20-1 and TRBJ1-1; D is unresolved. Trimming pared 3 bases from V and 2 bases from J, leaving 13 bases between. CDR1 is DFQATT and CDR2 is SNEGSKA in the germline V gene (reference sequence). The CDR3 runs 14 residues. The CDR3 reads CSASQARGNTEAFF. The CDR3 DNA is TGCAGTGCTAGTCAAGCGCGGGGAAACACTGAAGCTTTCTTT.

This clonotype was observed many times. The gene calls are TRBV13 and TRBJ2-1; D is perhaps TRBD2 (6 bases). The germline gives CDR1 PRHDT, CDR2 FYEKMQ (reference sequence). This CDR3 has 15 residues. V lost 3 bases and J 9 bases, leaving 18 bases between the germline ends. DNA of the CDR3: TGTGCCAGCAGCTTGCTTAGGGAGGCCGGGACTGAGCAGTTCTTC. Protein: CASSLLREAGTEQFF.

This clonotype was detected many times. The CDR3: CASSPRRGLYEQYF. DNA for the CDR3: TGTGCCAGCAGTCCTCGGCGGGGGCTATACGAGCAGTACTTC. The V call is TRBV6-2 or TRBV6-3, the J call TRBJ2-7; possibly TRBD2 for D (7 bases). Germline V gene sequence: CDR1 MNHEY, CDR2 SVGEGT. Trimming shortened V by 5 bases and J by 4 bases, and 15 bases separated the two germline ends. This CDR3 has 14 residues.

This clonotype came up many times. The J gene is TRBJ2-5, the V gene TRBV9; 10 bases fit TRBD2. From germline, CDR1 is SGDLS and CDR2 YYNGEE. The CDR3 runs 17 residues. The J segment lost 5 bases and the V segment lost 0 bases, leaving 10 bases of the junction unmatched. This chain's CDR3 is CASSVEPSGGAGETQYF. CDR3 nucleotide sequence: TGTGCCAGCAGCGTAGAGCCCAGCGGGGGGGCCGGGGAGACCCAGTACTTC.